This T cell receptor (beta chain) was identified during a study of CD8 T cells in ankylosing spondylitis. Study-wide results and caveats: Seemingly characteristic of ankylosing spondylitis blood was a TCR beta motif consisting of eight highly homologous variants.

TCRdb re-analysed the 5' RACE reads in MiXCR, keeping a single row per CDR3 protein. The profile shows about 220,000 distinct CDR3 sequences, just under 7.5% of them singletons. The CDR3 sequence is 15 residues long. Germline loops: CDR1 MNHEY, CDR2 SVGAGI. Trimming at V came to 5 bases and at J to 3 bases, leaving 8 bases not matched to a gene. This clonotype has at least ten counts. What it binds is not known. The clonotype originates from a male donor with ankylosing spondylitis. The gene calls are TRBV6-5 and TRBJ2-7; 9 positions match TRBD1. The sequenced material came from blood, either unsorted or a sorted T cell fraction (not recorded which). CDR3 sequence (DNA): TGTGCCAGCAGTATCTCGGGACAGGGAAGCTACGAGCAGTACTTC. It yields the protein CASSISGQGSYEQYF.